The 26 T cell receptor beta chains presented below share a single source sample, sequenced in a study of beta chain features in type 1 diabetes. Reverse transcription of all isolated RNA meant that expressed TCRB transcripts were sequenced. The method was immunoSEQ multiplex PCR; TCRdb's version includes in-frame clones alone and lacks a portion of them. The sample records under 400,000 clones, around 15% being singletons. Sequenced sample: central memory CD4+ T cells from blood. The receptors stem from a man younger than 40 in good health.

Only a few counts were recorded for this clone. The chain combines TRBV5-1 with TRBJ2-5; D is undetermined. Germline CDR1 SGHRS, CDR2 YFSETQ. Trimming cost V 0 bases and J 2 bases, with 11 bases left between them. CDR3 length equals 15 residues. The CDR3 nucleotides read TGCGCCAGCAGCTTGGGGCCCGGACGGCAAGAGACCCAGTACTTC. Translation gives CASSLGPGRQETQYF.

Only a few counts were recorded for this clone. V gene TRBV7-2 combines with J gene TRBJ2-3, with 7 bases that match TRBD2. The germline gives CDR1 SGHTA, CDR2 FQGNSA. With V trimmed by 4 bases and J by 0 bases, 4 bases remained unmatched. The CDR3 runs 15 residues. The CDR3 sequence: CASSWRGTSTDTQYF. The DNA for the CDR3 is TGTGCCAGCAGCTGGCGGGGGACTAGCACAGATACGCAGTATTTT.

Of note for this clone: A far larger clone is one nucleotide away, so this likely arose from a read error. The chain recombines TRBV7-3 with TRBJ2-2; D is unclear. Per germline, CDR1 SGHTA and CDR2 FQGTGA. V lost 2 bases, J lost 1 base, and 2 bases lay in between. The CDR3 is 13 residues long. The CDR3 DNA reads TGTGCCAGCAGCTTATTGAACACCGGGGAGCTGTTTTTT. Protein sequence: CASSLLNTGELFF.

V usage is TRBV7-2 and J usage is TRBJ2-3, with no clear D. The CDR3 totals 15 residues. CDR1 is SGHTA, CDR2 FQGNSA, per germline. V was cut by 2 bases and J by 2 bases, with 11 bases left in between. The CDR3 loop reads CASSLSSTPTDTQYF. Written as DNA, the CDR3 is TGTGCCAGCAGCTTAAGTTCGACGCCCACAGATACGCAGTATTTT.

This clone was seen just once. The DNA for the CDR3 is TGTGCCAGTAGCCTAACCCACCGGGCGAACTATGGCTACACCTTC. Translating it yields CASSLTHRANYGYTF. The chain links TRBV19 to TRBJ1-2, with D hard to call. The CDR3 sequence is 15 residues long. The V gene lost 6 bases and the J gene lost 2 bases, with 16 bases spanning the gap. CDR1 is LNHDA and CDR2 is SQIVND in the germline V gene (reference sequence).

J is TRBJ2-1 and V is TRBV2; no clear D. The CDR3 spans 13 residues. V was pared by 3 bases and J by 4 bases, with 7 bases between. From germline, CDR1 is SNHLY and CDR2 FYNNEI. The CDR3 DNA reads as TGTGCCAGCAGTGAGCAGGTTTACAATGAGCAGTTCTTC. It translates to CASSEQVYNEQFF.

The V gene is TRBV9, the J gene TRBJ2-3; weak D call: TRBD2 (5 bases). The CDR3 is 12 residues long. Germline loops: CDR1 SGDLS, CDR2 YYNGEE. The V end was cut by 3 bases, the J end by 6 bases, with 8 bases between. The CDR3 loop is CASSGRRDTQYF. The CDR3 DNA sequence: TGTGCCAGCAGCGGGAGGAGGGATACGCAGTATTTT.

This chain joins TRBV5-6 and TRBJ2-5; possibly TRBD2 for D (5 bases). This CDR3 contains 14 residues. Deletions cut 2 bases from V and 2 bases from J, with 10 bases between. CDR1 and CDR2 (germline): SGHDT, YYEEEE. CDR3 region: CASSFTRWQETQYF. The DNA of the CDR3 is TGTGCCAGCAGCTTCACTAGATGGCAAGAGACCCAGTACTTC.

Ten or more counts support this clone. V usage is TRBV28 and J usage is TRBJ2-7, with 9 bases lining up with TRBD1. This CDR3 spans 15 amino acids. CDR1 is MDHEN, CDR2 SYDVKM, per germline. Trimming removed 1 base from V and 5 bases from J; junction bases left unmatched: 6. The DNA for the CDR3 is TGTGCCAGCAGTTTATCCGGGACAGGGACGAACGAGCAGTACGTC. Amino acids: CASSLSGTGTNEQYV.

This clone appeared a few times. This chain links TRBV18 with TRBJ2-3; no clear D gene. Trimming left V 4 bases short and J 6 bases short, with 17 bases between. The CDR3 is 15 residues long. Germline V lookup: CDR1 KGHSH, CDR2 LQKENI. CDR3 sequence reads: CASSLDDTVSDTQYF. The CDR3 DNA follows: TGTGCCAGCTCACTCGATGATACAGTGTCGGATACGCAGTATTTT.

This clone was counted many times. The rearrangement joins TRBV7-2 to TRBJ2-2; possibly TRBD1 for D (6 bases). Germline CDR1 and CDR2: SGHTA and FQGNSA. Trimming pared 2 bases from V and 5 bases from J, leaving 9 bases between. The CDR3 spans 14 residues. CDR3 bases: TGTGCCAGCAGCTTAATAGGGGGAACCGGGGAGCTGTTTTTT. Amino acid sequence: CASSLIGGTGELFF.

The chain recombines TRBV27 with TRBJ2-2; D gene uncertain. The CDR3 loop spans 12 amino acids. Germline CDR1 MNHEY, CDR2 SMNVEV (reference sequence). Trimming removed 6 bases from V and 3 bases from J, with 5 bases in between. The CDR3 DNA is TGTGCCAGCAGCCAGTACACCGGGGAGCTGTTTTTT. Translation gives CASSQYTGELFF.

In the case of this clone: This sample also contains other DNA sequences that code for the same CDR3. CDR3 sequence reads: CASSLAGTAQETQYF. The CDR3 DNA reads as TGTGCCAGCAGCTTAGCCGGGACAGCTCAAGAGACCCAGTACTTC. The genes are TRBV11-2 and TRBJ2-5; 7 bases line up with TRBD1. Germline V gene data show CDR1 as SGHAT and CDR2 as FQNNGV. The CDR3 is made up of 15 amino acids. The ends lost 1 base at V and 2 bases at J; junction bases unmatched: 4.

The sample holds a few counts of this clone. As DNA, the CDR3 is TGTGCCAGCAGCTTGTCTTTCACCTACGAGCAGTACGTC. It encodes CASSLSFTYEQYV. The chain joins TRBV11-3 to TRBJ2-7; no clear D gene. This CDR3 has 13 residues. Per the germline V gene, CDR1 is SGHNT and CDR2 is YENEEA. V was cut by 3 bases and J by 2 bases, with 8 bases left in between.

V and J are TRBV6-5 and TRBJ1-1; perhaps TRBD1 as D (5 bases). The CDR3 totals 14 residues. Germline assignment: CDR1 MNHEY and CDR2 SVGAGI. With 5 bases removed from V and 5 bases from J, the gap between germline ends came to 15 bases. CDR3 sequence: CASSTAGSRTEAFF. The CDR3 nucleotides read TGTGCCAGCAGTACCGCAGGGTCTCGGACTGAAGCTTTCTTT.

The chain combines TRBV29-1 with TRBJ1-1; weak D call: TRBD1 (6 bases). V shed 7 bases and J shed 6 bases, with 33 bases lying between them. From germline, CDR1 is SQVTM and CDR2 ANQGSEA. The CDR3 runs 18 residues. CDR3 DNA: TGCAGCGGAACCCAAATACTCGGAACAGGGATCTTTACCCCTGAAGCTTTCTTT. This encodes CSGTQILGTGIFTPEAFF.

The table lists this clone with a few counts. The chain uses TRBV7-2 and TRBJ2-1; 9 bases map to TRBD2. The germline V gene encodes CDR1 SGHTA and CDR2 FQGNSA. The CDR3 is made up of 16 amino acids. J lost 5 bases, V lost 7 bases, and 12 bases had no gene match. The CDR3 region is CASTTAVLAGNNEQFF. The CDR3 bases are TGTGCCAGCACCACCGCGGTCCTAGCGGGGAACAATGAGCAGTTCTTC.

V is TRBV4-3 and J is TRBJ1-3, with D perhaps matching TRBD1 (5 bases). V dropped 1 base and J dropped 2 bases, with 6 bases sitting between them. Germline V gene lookup returns CDR1 LGHNA and CDR2 YSLEER. The CDR3 spans 14 residues. CDR3 amino acids: CASSQVQAGNTIYF. The CDR3 nucleotides are TGCGCCAGCAGCCAAGTACAGGCTGGAAACACCATATATTTT.

The chain has TRBV4-3 and TRBJ1-1; D uncertain. CDR1 and CDR2 (germline): LGHNA, YSLEER. The germline V and J ends were trimmed by 0 bases and 1 base, with 9 bases remaining between them. This CDR3 spans 15 amino acids. As DNA, the CDR3 is TGCGCCAGCAGCCAAGATGGAGGGAAGAACACTGAAGCTTTCTTT. It is translated as CASSQDGGKNTEAFF.

This chain connects TRBV7-2 to TRBJ2-5; 9 nucleotides agree with TRBD1. The V segment lost 5 bases and the J segment 5 bases; nucleotides outside the gene matches: 9. Germline V gene data show CDR1 as SGHTA and CDR2 as FQGNSA. The CDR3 is 15 residues long. The CDR3 DNA is TGTGCCAGCAGCGTCAGGACAGGGGAGCGGGAGACCCAGTACTTC. Amino acid sequence: CASSVRTGERETQYF.

The chain combines TRBV15 with TRBJ1-6, with TRBD1 matching 9 bases. Germline CDR1 and CDR2: LNHNV and YYDKDF (reference sequence). This CDR3 contains 15 residues. With V trimmed by 5 bases and J by 8 bases, 7 bases remained unmatched. The CDR3 reads CATSPRQGVDSPLHF. The CDR3 region has the DNA TGTGCCACCAGCCCTCGACAGGGGGTGGATTCACCCCTCCACTTT.

This clone was seen ten or more times. This sequence joins TRBV5-6 and TRBJ2-6; tentatively, D is TRBD2 (5 bases). The V gene lost 4 bases and the J gene lost 2 bases, with 13 bases spanning the gap. Per the germline V gene, CDR1 is SGHDT and CDR2 is YYEEEE. This CDR3 is 16 amino acids long. The CDR3 nucleotides are TGTGCCAGCAGCCACACGGGGAGTACTGGGGCCAACGTCCTGACTTTC. Its translation: CASSHTGSTGANVLTF.

V gene TRBV5-6 combines with J gene TRBJ2-1; D unresolved. Germline V CDR1 and CDR2: SGHDT, YYEEEE. V was trimmed by 4 bases and J by 7 bases, leaving 12 bases between them. The CDR3 totals 13 residues. The CDR3 reads CASSQDWVNEQFF. The CDR3 DNA follows: TGTGCCAGCAGCCAAGATTGGGTAAATGAGCAGTTCTTC.

This clone showed up many times. The genes are TRBV25-1 and TRBJ1-1, with D possibly matching TRBD1 (6 bases). The CDR3 spans 11 residues. Per the germline V gene, CDR1 is MGHDK and CDR2 is SYGVNS. The V and J ends lost 3 bases and 9 bases respectively, with 8 bases between them. CDR3 amino acids: CASSERGKAFF. Here the CDR3 DNA reads TGTGCCAGCAGTGAGAGGGGGAAAGCTTTCTTT.

The CDR3 reads CAWSVLPTSQTQYF. The CDR3 DNA reads TGTGCCTGGAGTGTTCTCCCGACTAGCCAGACCCAGTACTTC. The chain carries TRBV30 and TRBJ2-5, with 7 bases fitting TRBD2. The CDR3 has 14 residues. Germline loops: CDR1 GTSNPN, CDR2 SVGIG (reference sequence). The V segment lost 0 bases and the J segment 6 bases; nucleotides outside the gene matches: 7. The whole variable domain, remainder taken from reference TRBV30 and TRBJ2-5, is SQTIHQWPATLVQPVGSPLSLECTVEGTSNPNLYWYRQAAGRGLQLLFYSVGIGQISSEVPQNLSASRPQDRQFILSSKKLLLSDSGFYLCAWSVLPTSQTQYFGPGTRLLVL.

The chain recombines TRBV6-5 with TRBJ1-1, with a tentative D call TRBD1 (5 bases). This CDR3 contains 13 residues. Between the trimmed V and J ends, which lost 2 bases and 3 bases, there was a span of 7 bases. In germline, CDR1 is MNHEY, CDR2 SVGAGI. This chain's CDR3 is CASSYGGDTEAFF. CDR3 in DNA: TGTGCCAGCAGTTACGGGGGAGACACTGAAGCTTTCTTT.